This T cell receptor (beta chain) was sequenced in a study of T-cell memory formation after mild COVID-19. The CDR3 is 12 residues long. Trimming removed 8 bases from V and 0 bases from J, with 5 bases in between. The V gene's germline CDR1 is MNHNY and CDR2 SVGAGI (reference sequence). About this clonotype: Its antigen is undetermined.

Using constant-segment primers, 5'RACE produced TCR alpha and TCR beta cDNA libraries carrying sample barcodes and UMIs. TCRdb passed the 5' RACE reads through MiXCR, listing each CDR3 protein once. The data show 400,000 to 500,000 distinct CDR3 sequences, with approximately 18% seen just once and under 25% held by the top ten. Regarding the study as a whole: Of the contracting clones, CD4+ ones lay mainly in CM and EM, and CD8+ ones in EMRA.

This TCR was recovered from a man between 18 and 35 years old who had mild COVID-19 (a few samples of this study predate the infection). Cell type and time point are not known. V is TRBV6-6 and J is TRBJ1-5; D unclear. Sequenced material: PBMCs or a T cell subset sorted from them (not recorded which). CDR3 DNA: TGTGCCAGCCGCAATAGCAATCAGCCCCAGCATTTT. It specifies CASRNSNQPQHF.